These 9 T cell receptor beta chains were all obtained from the same sample, sequenced in a study of tumor and adjacent non-tumor tissue in lung cancer. A modified ARM-PCR protocol with three rounds of nested PCR amplified TCRbeta. Each CDR3 protein is one row after TCRdb ran MiXCR on the multiplex PCR reads. The data hold around 71,000 distinct CDR3 sequences, with roughly two thirds observed a single time. This sample's RNA came from whole unsorted tissue. The sample was lung tumor tissue. These receptors were taken from a woman aged 40 to 50 with non-small cell lung cancer.

The count of this clonotype is one. The chain recombines TRBV20-1 with TRBJ1-1; D is ambiguous. The CDR3 totals 12 residues. Germline assignment: CDR1 DFQATT and CDR2 SNEGSKA (reference sequence). In DNA form, the CDR3 reads TGCTGTGGCCCCGAGCGGGGTTCTGAAGCTTTCTTT. Translated: CCGPERGSEAFF.

In the case of this clonotype: At one of its ends the junction is not consistent with the germline gene, which may arise from a read error. The chain joins TRBV20-1 to TRBJ1-5, with D perhaps matching TRBD1 (6 bases). Per the germline V gene, CDR1 is DFQATT and CDR2 is SNEGSKA (reference sequence). The CDR3 has 15 residues. The CDR3 coding sequence is TGCAGTGTTAGATCAGAGGTGATCCGGGACACGTCCCAGCATTTT. It encodes CSVRSEVIRDTSQHF.

Note on this clonotype: It is likely a read error, because the conserved phenylalanine at the end of the CDR3 is missing. The rearrangement uses TRBV6-6 and TRBJ2-3; tentatively, D is TRBD1 or TRBD2 (5 bases each). The germline gives CDR1 MNHNY, CDR2 SVGAGI (reference sequence). The CDR3 length is 14 residues. The CDR3 loop reads CASSYLRDGDRQYS. The CDR3 region has the DNA TGTGCCAGCAGTTACCTCCGGGACGGCGATAGGCAGTATTCT.

Worth noting for this clonotype: Relative to the germline gene, one junction end is altered; a read error may explain this. This chain joins TRBV6-1 and TRBJ2-1, with D unclear. CDR3 length: 15 residues. The germline gives CDR1 MNHNS, CDR2 SASEGT. CDR3 in DNA: TGTGCCAGCAGTGAACTGGAAACCTCCTATAATGAGCAGTTCTTT. Amino acid sequence: CASSELETSYNEQFF.

Points on this clonotype: A much larger clone lies one base from this, so it may be a read error. V and J are TRBV14 and TRBJ2-5; D is unclear. Germline values: CDR1 SGHDN, CDR2 FVKESK. The CDR3 contains 11 residues. In nucleotides, the CDR3 is TGTACCAGCAGCTTTAGGGAGACCCAGTACTTC. It codes for CTSSFRETQYF.

Notes on this clonotype: Germline is not matched at one junction end, which may reflect a read error. The chain recombines TRBV29-1 with TRBJ2-5; either TRBD1 or TRBD2 may supply D (6 bases each). Per the germline V gene, CDR1 is SQVTM and CDR2 is ANQGSEA. This CDR3 spans 13 amino acids. CDR3 in amino acids: CSVVGGLVETQCF. CDR3 bases: TGCAGCGTTGTCGGGGGCCTAGTGGAGACCCAGTGCTTC.

Comments on this clonotype: A read error may account for a junction end that differs from germline. This chain uses TRBV2 with TRBJ2-7; D unclear. Germline V CDR1 and CDR2: SNHLY, FYNNEI. This CDR3 has 14 amino acids. The CDR3 nucleotides are TGTGCAAGCAGACCCGTGACATCGCGATACGAGCAGTACTTC. Translating gives CASRPVTSRYEQYF. Based on the CDR3 plus reference TRBV2 and TRBJ2-7, the full variable domain is EPEVTQTPSHQVTQMGQEVILRCVPISNHLYFYWYRQILGQKVEFLVSFYNNEISEKSEIFDDQFSVERPDGSNFTLKIRSTKLEDSAMYFCASRPVTSRYEQYFGPGTRLTVT.

With regard to this clonotype: A junction boundary mismatches the germline segment, possibly from a read error. The chain employs TRBV4-2 and TRBJ2-4, with D unclear. Germline V CDR1 and CDR2: LGHNA, YNFKEQ. The CDR3 has 18 amino acids. The CDR3 coding sequence is TGTGCCAGCAGCCCATCATGGATAGATAGTGGAGCCAAAAACGTTCAGTACTTC. Amino acids: CASSPSWIDSGAKNVQYF.

To note about this clonotype: A single base separates this from a much larger clone, so it may be a read error. As the CDR3 is not closed by the conserved phenylalanine or tryptophan, this likely results from a read error. The rearrangement joins TRBV6-5 to TRBJ2-7; the D gene is possibly TRBD2 (6 bases). The CDR3 has 13 amino acids. Germline lookup yields CDR1 MNHEY and CDR2 SVGAGI. Trimming removed 4 bases from V and 2 bases from J, with 9 bases in between. The CDR3 loop is CASSSGSPYEQYL. As DNA, the CDR3 is TGTGCCAGCAGTTCCGGGAGCCCCTACGAGCAGTACCTC.